The 6 T cell receptor beta chains listed next were all sequenced from one sample in a study of shared clonotypes between healthy human individuals. Libraries were prepared by immunoSEQ multiplex PCR; TCRdb keeps only in-frame clonotypes and omits some of them. The profile covers roughly 1,500,000 clones, with approximately 98.5% appearing a single time and about 0.35% taken by the ten largest. The source material was naive CD4+ T cells sorted from blood. Documented subset: CD45RA+ positively selected. These receptors came from a man aged 30-40 years in good health.

This chain connects TRBV5-4 to TRBJ2-2; weak D call: TRBD2 (6 bases). Per germline, CDR1 SGHNT and CDR2 YYREEE (reference sequence). The CDR3 totals 18 residues. Trimming removed 3 bases from V and 1 base from J, with 19 bases in between. The CDR3 sequence: CASSSRVGSSGNTGELFF. In nucleotides, the CDR3 is TGTGCCAGCAGCTCTAGGGTGGGAAGTAGCGGGAACACCGGGGAGCTGTTTTTT.

This chain uses TRBV28 with TRBJ1-2; the D is unclear. Germline lookup yields CDR1 MDHEN and CDR2 SYDVKM. This CDR3 is built from 15 residues. Trimming stripped 5 bases from V and 4 bases from J, with 17 bases between. The CDR3 sequence is CASSDPRGSGYGYTF. The CDR3 DNA reads as TGTGCCAGCAGTGACCCAAGAGGGAGCGGCTATGGCTACACCTTC.

As concerns this clone: One junction end does not reproduce the germline sequence, and a read error may be involved. The rearrangement joins TRBV5-6 to TRBJ2-7, with D maybe TRBD2 (6 bases). This CDR3 has 14 residues. Germline CDR1 reads SGHDT; CDR2 reads YYEEEE. CDR3 in DNA: TGTGCCAGCAGCGCTCCCTTCGTCGGCACTAGCCAAAACTTC. It translates to CASSAPFVGTSQNF.

V usage is TRBV7-2 and J usage is TRBJ2-1; D uncertain. V lost 1 base and J lost 9, with 7 bases in between. The CDR3 covers 12 residues. Germline assignment: CDR1 SGHTA and CDR2 FQGNSA. This CDR3 is CASSLDSPEQFF. CDR3 sequence (DNA): TGTGCCAGCAGCTTAGACTCCCCTGAGCAGTTCTTC.

The chain has TRBV27 and TRBJ1-5; the match to TRBD1 covers 9 bases. Germline assignment: CDR1 MNHEY and CDR2 SMNVEV (reference sequence). The CDR3 sequence is 17 residues long. Losses at the gene ends were 4 bases for V and 1 base for J; bases not matched to a gene: 8. The CDR3 region is CASSSTRGTGSNQPQHF. DNA for the CDR3: TGTGCCAGCAGTTCCACCCGGGGGACAGGGAGCAATCAGCCCCAGCATTTT.

The rearrangement joins TRBV28 to TRBJ1-4; TRBD1 matches 7 bases. The germline CDR1 and CDR2 sequences are MDHEN and SYDVKM. V shed 4 bases and J 4 bases; nucleotides not matched to a gene: 3. This CDR3 is 14 amino acids long. CDR3 region: CASSSGQNNEKLFF. For the CDR3, the DNA is TGTGCCAGCAGTTCGGGACAGAATAATGAAAAACTGTTTTTT.